Sequencing of this T cell receptor beta chain was carried out in a study of T cell repertoires in ileal Crohn's disease. Study-wide background: Patients had a median 7.9-year disease duration, and about 40% were active smokers. Whole-study findings and limits: Compared with non-smokers, active smokers at surgery showed more clonal expansions.

On this clone: Its target is unknown.

Included were adult ileal or ileocolonic Crohn's patients indicated for ileocolonic resection. Assay used: immunoSEQ multiplex PCR; TCRdb lists only in-frame clones, some missing. This sample yields roughly 7,000 clones, of which around 72% are seen a single time; 8.5% to 10% belongs to the top ten. Germline V CDR1 and CDR2: SNHLY, FYNNEI. The CDR3 loop spans 16 amino acids. Unmatched junction bases numbered 5, after V lost 6 bases and J lost 6 bases. This sequence joins TRBV2 and TRBJ2-1; 16 bases line up with TRBD2. The material sequenced was ileal tissue. The clonotype was recovered from an adult with Crohn's disease. The CDR3 DNA is TGTGCCAGCAGCGGGACTAGCGGGGGGGCCGGCAATGAGCAGTTCTTC. Its translation: CASSGTSGGAGNEQFF.